A selection of T cell receptor beta chains follows, all from one sample in a study of CD4+ T cells in melanoma. Method: immunoSEQ multiplex PCR; TCRdb's copy keeps in-frame clones and lacks some. The table has about 140,000 clones, around 90% seen once; the top ten hold about 1.5%. These receptor sequences come from a human donor with melanoma. CDR3s include the opening cysteine and the closing phenylalanine or tryptophan. The order of the fields is clone size, D gene, J gene, V gene, CDR3 DNA, CDR3 protein. D genes are given only for firm matches. Only some rows state a clone size, as once, few, many or a class for expanded clones.

abundance: .
d_gene: .
j_gene: TRBJ2-2
v_gene: TRBV5-4
CDR3nt: TGTGCCAGCTCAAGGACGGCTGCCAGCTCCGGGGAGCTGTTTTTT
CDR3aa: CASSRTAASSGELFF

abundance: .
d_gene: .
j_gene: TRBJ1-5
v_gene: TRBV27
CDR3nt: TGTGCCAGCAGTTTATCTTCAAGGGCATCACCCCAGCATTTT
CDR3aa: CASSLSSRASPQHF

abundance: .
d_gene: .
j_gene: TRBJ1-2
v_gene: TRBV7-8
CDR3nt: TGTGCCAGCAGCTTAGGGGGGGCTGGATATGGCTACACCTTC
CDR3aa: CASSLGGAGYGYTF

abundance: .
d_gene: .
j_gene: TRBJ1-4
v_gene: TRBV9
CDR3nt: TGTGCCAGCAGCCCGTCGGGGCGGGGTGAAAAACTGTTTTTT
CDR3aa: CASSPSGRGEKLFF

abundance: .
d_gene: .
j_gene: TRBJ2-7
v_gene: TRBV11-2
CDR3nt: TGTGCCAGCAGCTCCCGACAAGGCTCCTACGAGCAGTACTTC
CDR3aa: CASSSRQGSYEQYF

abundance: .
d_gene: TRBD1
j_gene: TRBJ1-1
v_gene: TRBV9
CDR3nt: TGTGCCAGCAGCGCCACGCCTTGGGGGGACAGCCCGAACACTGAAGCTTTCTTT
CDR3aa: CASSATPWGDSPNTEAFF

abundance: .
d_gene: .
j_gene: TRBJ2-3
v_gene: TRBV6-5
CDR3nt: TGTGCCAGCAGTTGGGCGGGCCTCTCTTCCACAGATACGCAGTATTTT
CDR3aa: CASSWAGLSSTDTQYF

abundance: .
d_gene: .
j_gene: TRBJ2-7
v_gene: TRBV30
CDR3nt: TGTGCCTGGAGTTTGGACAGCTCCTACGAGCAGTACTTC
CDR3aa: CAWSLDSSYEQYF

abundance: .
d_gene: .
j_gene: TRBJ2-1
v_gene: TRBV19
CDR3nt: TGTGCCAGTAGTAGCAGGGTAGGGTCCAATGAGCAGTTCTTC
CDR3aa: CASSSRVGSNEQFF

abundance: .
d_gene: TRBD1
j_gene: TRBJ1-5
v_gene: TRBV30
CDR3nt: TGTGCCTGGAGTGGACAGGGCGATCAGCCCCAGCATTTT
CDR3aa: CAWSGQGDQPQHF

abundance: .
d_gene: TRBD1
j_gene: TRBJ2-1
v_gene: TRBV19
CDR3nt: TGTGCCAGTAGTCCAAGACAGGGCCGGGAGCAGTTCTTC
CDR3aa: CASSPRQGREQFF

abundance: once
d_gene: TRBD2
j_gene: TRBJ2-7
v_gene: TRBV6-5
CDR3nt: TGTGCCAGCAGTTACTACCGGGGGGGCCAATACGAGCAGTACTTC
CDR3aa: CASSYYRGGQYEQYF

abundance: .
d_gene: TRBD2
j_gene: TRBJ2-7
v_gene: TRBV2
CDR3nt: TGTGCCAGCAGTGTTTTGGGACTAGCGGGTGAGCAGTACTTC
CDR3aa: CASSVLGLAGEQYF

abundance: .
d_gene: TRBD2
j_gene: TRBJ2-5
v_gene: TRBV6-1
CDR3nt: TGTGCCAGCAGTGAAACGGTAGCGGGGCAAGAGACCCAGTACTTC
CDR3aa: CASSETVAGQETQYF

abundance: .
d_gene: .
j_gene: TRBJ1-1
v_gene: TRBV7-9
CDR3nt: TGTGCCAGCACCCTGACAGTTAACACTGAAGCTTTCTTT
CDR3aa: CASTLTVNTEAFF

abundance: few
d_gene: .
j_gene: TRBJ1-1
v_gene: TRBV5-6
CDR3nt: TGTGCCAGCAGCTTGGGCGGGGACACTGAAGCTTTCTTT
CDR3aa: CASSLGGDTEAFF

abundance: .
d_gene: .
j_gene: TRBJ1-2
v_gene: TRBV5-6
CDR3nt: TGTGCCAGCAGCCCTATTTATGACAGGATTGTCTATGGCTACACCTTC
CDR3aa: CASSPIYDRIVYGYTF

abundance: .
d_gene: .
j_gene: TRBJ1-1
v_gene: TRBV9
CDR3nt: TGTGCCAGCAGCGCAGCAGGGGTCGGGAACACTGAAGCTTTCTTT
CDR3aa: CASSAAGVGNTEAFF

abundance: .
d_gene: TRBD1
j_gene: TRBJ2-5
v_gene: TRBV2
CDR3nt: TGTGCCACTACCCCGGGACAGGGTTGGGAGACCCAGTACTTC
CDR3aa: CATTPGQGWETQYF

abundance: .
d_gene: .
j_gene: TRBJ1-2
v_gene: TRBV18
CDR3nt: TGTGCCAGCTCACCAGAAGGCGTCAGGGGCTTTTATGGCTACACCTTC
CDR3aa: CASSPEGVRGFYGYTF

abundance: .
d_gene: .
j_gene: TRBJ1-1
v_gene: TRBV18
CDR3nt: TGTGCCAGCTCACCTACTTGGAGTAACACTGAAGCTTTCTTT
CDR3aa: CASSPTWSNTEAFF

abundance: .
d_gene: TRBD1
j_gene: TRBJ2-6
v_gene: TRBV19
CDR3nt: TGTGCCAGTAGTAGTGGGACAGGGACAGCAGGGGCCAACGTCCTGACTTTC
CDR3aa: CASSSGTGTAGANVLTF

abundance: .
d_gene: .
j_gene: TRBJ2-3
v_gene: TRBV30
CDR3nt: TGTGCCTGGAGTGTCACGGCAGATACGCAGTATTTT
CDR3aa: CAWSVTADTQYF

abundance: once
d_gene: .
j_gene: TRBJ2-7
v_gene: TRBV7-3
CDR3nt: TGTGCCAGCAGCTTAACAGGCAGGACCGACGAGCAGTACTTC
CDR3aa: CASSLTGRTDEQYF

abundance: once
d_gene: .
j_gene: TRBJ1-1
v_gene: TRBV2
CDR3nt: TGTGCCAGCAACGATCGAGATGAAGCTTTCTTT
CDR3aa: CASNDRDEAFF

abundance: .
d_gene: .
j_gene: TRBJ1-1
v_gene: TRBV7-2
CDR3nt: TGTGCCAGCAGCTTATTCGCAGGGGATTACACTGAAGCTTTCTTT
CDR3aa: CASSLFAGDYTEAFF

abundance: .
d_gene: TRBD1
j_gene: TRBJ2-7
v_gene: TRBV10-3
CDR3nt: TGTGCCATCAGTGAGGGACAGGGATACGAGCAGTACTTC
CDR3aa: CAISEGQGYEQYF

abundance: few
d_gene: TRBD1
j_gene: TRBJ1-2
v_gene: TRBV6-1
CDR3nt: TGTGCCAGCAGGTTCCCAGGGGGTAATGGCTACACCTTC
CDR3aa: CASRFPGGNGYTF

abundance: .
d_gene: .
j_gene: TRBJ1-1
v_gene: TRBV30
CDR3nt: TGTGCCTGGAGGGACTTAGACAGGCTGAACACTGAAGCTTTCTTT
CDR3aa: CAWRDLDRLNTEAFF

abundance: few
d_gene: .
j_gene: TRBJ2-2
v_gene: TRBV11-2
CDR3nt: TGTGCCAGCAGCTTAAACCAGCTCACCGGGGAGCTGTTTTTT
CDR3aa: CASSLNQLTGELFF

abundance: .
d_gene: .
j_gene: TRBJ2-7
v_gene: TRBV30
CDR3nt: TGTGCCTGGAGTGTAAGGGTTAGTGTCAGCGAGCAGTACTTC
CDR3aa: CAWSVRVSVSEQYF

abundance: .
d_gene: .
j_gene: TRBJ2-7
v_gene: TRBV7-9
CDR3nt: TGTGCCAGCAGCCAAGGGGGGGTTCCCTACGAGCAGTACTTC
CDR3aa: CASSQGGVPYEQYF

abundance: .
d_gene: .
j_gene: TRBJ2-5
v_gene: TRBV4-1
CDR3nt: TGCGCCAGCAGCCAAGACCCGCCCCCACTAGACGCGGAGACCCAGTACTTC
CDR3aa: CASSQDPPPLDAETQYF

abundance: .
d_gene: .
j_gene: TRBJ2-3
v_gene: TRBV15
CDR3nt: TGTGCCACCAGCAGGGAACCGTGGGGAGATACGCAGTATTTT
CDR3aa: CATSREPWGDTQYF

abundance: .
d_gene: .
j_gene: TRBJ2-3
v_gene: TRBV20-1
CDR3nt: TGCAGTGCTACCCGCACAGATACGCAGTATTTT
CDR3aa: CSATRTDTQYF

abundance: .
d_gene: .
j_gene: TRBJ1-2
v_gene: TRBV2
CDR3nt: TGTGCCTGCAGTGCCACACAAACCTATGGCTACACCTTC
CDR3aa: CACSATQTYGYTF

abundance: .
d_gene: .
j_gene: TRBJ2-6
v_gene: TRBV5-6
CDR3nt: TGTGCCAGCAGCTACAGGGAATCTGGGGCCAACGTCCTGACTTTC
CDR3aa: CASSYRESGANVLTF

abundance: .
d_gene: .
j_gene: TRBJ1-2
v_gene: TRBV18
CDR3nt: TGTGCCAGCTCACCACCGGGGGATTCCTATGGCTACACCTTC
CDR3aa: CASSPPGDSYGYTF

abundance: .
d_gene: TRBD2
j_gene: TRBJ2-1
v_gene: TRBV13
CDR3nt: TGTGCCAGCAGCCCCCAACTAGCGGGGGGCATTGAGCAGTTCTTC
CDR3aa: CASSPQLAGGIEQFF

abundance: .
d_gene: TRBD1
j_gene: TRBJ2-1
v_gene: TRBV6-4
CDR3nt: TGTGCCAGCAGTGACGTCCAGGGGGCCGGGGAGCAGTTCTTC
CDR3aa: CASSDVQGAGEQFF

abundance: .
d_gene: .
j_gene: TRBJ1-1
v_gene: TRBV5-1
CDR3nt: TGCGCCAGCAGCTTGGTTCCCGGGGGAATCACTGAAGCTTTCTTT
CDR3aa: CASSLVPGGITEAFF

abundance: .
d_gene: .
j_gene: TRBJ1-1
v_gene: TRBV5-6
CDR3nt: TGTGCCAGCAGCTTGCTCGGCATTGGGACTGAAGCTTTCTTT
CDR3aa: CASSLLGIGTEAFF

abundance: .
d_gene: TRBD1
j_gene: TRBJ2-5
v_gene: TRBV7-9
CDR3nt: TGTGCCAGCAGCTTAGCCCAGGGGGAGCGGCAGTACTTC
CDR3aa: CASSLAQGERQYF

abundance: once
d_gene: TRBD1
j_gene: TRBJ1-1
v_gene: TRBV18
CDR3nt: TGTGCCAGCTCAGCCAACAGGGGCGGGAACACTGAAGCTTTCTTT
CDR3aa: CASSANRGGNTEAFF

abundance: .
d_gene: .
j_gene: TRBJ1-1
v_gene: TRBV19
CDR3nt: TGTGCCAGTAGTATTGTCTCTAGTGGGCGTGAAGCTTTCTTT
CDR3aa: CASSIVSSGREAFF

abundance: .
d_gene: .
j_gene: TRBJ1-4
v_gene: TRBV2
CDR3nt: TGTGCCAGCACCACGGGGGGGCAGGGAAATGAAAAACTGTTTTTT
CDR3aa: CASTTGGQGNEKLFF

abundance: .
d_gene: TRBD2
j_gene: TRBJ2-5
v_gene: TRBV11-2
CDR3nt: TGTGCCAGCAGCTTAGTACGCGGGGGGAGGGAGACCCAGTACTTC
CDR3aa: CASSLVRGGRETQYF

abundance: .
d_gene: TRBD2
j_gene: TRBJ2-7
v_gene: TRBV10-3
CDR3nt: TGTGCCATCAGTGAGTCGAAGGGAAGCGGGGGCGAGCAGTACTTC
CDR3aa: CAISESKGSGGEQYF

abundance: few
d_gene: .
j_gene: TRBJ1-1
v_gene: TRBV5-1
CDR3nt: TGCGCCAGCAGCTTAACCCCCATTGGACAGTTGAACACTGAAGCTTTCTTT
CDR3aa: CASSLTPIGQLNTEAFF

abundance: .
d_gene: .
j_gene: TRBJ1-1
v_gene: TRBV5-6
CDR3nt: TGTGCCAGCAGCTTAAATGTCGGGGGACTGAACACTGAAGCTTTCTTT
CDR3aa: CASSLNVGGLNTEAFF

abundance: few
d_gene: .
j_gene: TRBJ1-5
v_gene: TRBV5-5
CDR3nt: TGTGCCAGCAGCCAGGACCCCCATCAGCCCCAGCATTTT
CDR3aa: CASSQDPHQPQHF

abundance: .
d_gene: .
j_gene: TRBJ1-1
v_gene: TRBV7-9
CDR3nt: TGTGCCAGCAGCTCTGGTGTAACTGAAGCTTTCTTT
CDR3aa: CASSSGVTEAFF

abundance: few
d_gene: .
j_gene: TRBJ1-1
v_gene: TRBV7-9
CDR3nt: TGTGCCAGCAGCCCCGGGGGGGGGCTCATGAACACTGAAGCTTTCTTT
CDR3aa: CASSPGGGLMNTEAFF

abundance: .
d_gene: .
j_gene: TRBJ2-7
v_gene: TRBV10-3
CDR3nt: TGTGCCATCAGTGAGTCGGGAAACCAGGTTGAGCAGTACTTC
CDR3aa: CAISESGNQVEQYF

abundance: .
d_gene: .
j_gene: TRBJ1-6
v_gene: TRBV5-6
CDR3nt: TGTGCCAGCAGCTTTGGGCGCAGGGCAGGTTCACCCCTCCACTTT
CDR3aa: CASSFGRRAGSPLHF

abundance: .
d_gene: .
j_gene: TRBJ1-2
v_gene: TRBV5-4
CDR3nt: TGTGCCAGCAGCTTGGTTGCAGAGGGTGGCTACACCTTC
CDR3aa: CASSLVAEGGYTF

abundance: once
d_gene: .
j_gene: TRBJ2-3
v_gene: TRBV5-1
CDR3nt: TGCGCCAGCAGCTTCGGCGACCGGGGCGTGGCGACAGATACGCAGTATTTT
CDR3aa: CASSFGDRGVATDTQYF

abundance: .
d_gene: TRBD2
j_gene: TRBJ2-1
v_gene: TRBV7-9
CDR3nt: TGTGCCATCTCCGAGGATGGTAGCGGGGTTTACAATGAGCAGTTCTTC
CDR3aa: CAISEDGSGVYNEQFF

abundance: .
d_gene: .
j_gene: TRBJ1-6
v_gene: TRBV6-5
CDR3nt: TGTGCCAGCAGCCGGGTTTGGGATTCACCCCTCCACTTT
CDR3aa: CASSRVWDSPLHF

abundance: .
d_gene: TRBD1
j_gene: TRBJ2-1
v_gene: TRBV6-5
CDR3nt: TGTGCCAGCAGTCTTACAGGGGGCCCCTACAATGAGCAGTTCTTC
CDR3aa: CASSLTGGPYNEQFF